Included here is one T cell receptor (beta chain) sequence, with context. The V segment lost 6 bases and the J segment 0 bases; nucleotides outside the gene matches: 5. The germline gives CDR1 MNHNY, CDR2 SVGAGI (reference sequence). The CDR3 covers 16 residues. Original analysis: Counts of nucleated cells, estimated from reference gene primer amplification, were obtained. This table comes from immunoSEQ multiplex PCR, and its TCRdb copy is limited to in-frame clones, with some not included. V and J calls and clone size are as listed in that table; D and trimming were resolved from the DNA. The table includes tens of thousands of clones, under 90% detected once. This entry belongs to a study of blood T cell repertoires in COVID-19. Study summary: COVID-19 samples from acute and convalescent phases originated in the United States, Italy and Spain. The analysed material was cDNA or gDNA that came from T cells, B-cell-depleted T cells, or PBMCs.

Sample: peripheral blood. This clonotype was obtained from a human donor in a cohort sampled during active COVID-19. The chain combines TRBV6-6 with TRBJ2-3; the match to TRBD2 covers 11 bases. In nucleotides, the CDR3 is TGTGCCAGCAGACGCACTAGCGGGGGAAGCACAGATACGCAGTATTTT. It translates to CASRRTSGGSTDTQYF.